The 10 T cell receptor beta chains below all came from one sample that was sequenced in a study of shared clonotypes between healthy human individuals. Clones were sequenced by immunoSEQ multiplex PCR, and TCRdb holds only the in-frame ones, with some missing. The sample lists 450,000 to 500,000 clones; approximately 80% were seen once. The specimen sequenced was PBMCs. These receptors were taken from a middle-aged woman in good health. Some clones in this sample may be carry-over from other donors' samples.

This rearrangement joins TRBV10-1 to TRBJ2-3, with D uncertain. The V gene lost 4 bases and the J gene lost 0 bases, with 23 bases spanning the gap. Germline lookup yields CDR1 WNHNN and CDR2 SYGVQD (reference sequence). This CDR3 contains 19 residues. The CDR3 nucleotides are TGCGCCAGCAGTGGATCGAGGATACGGTATGGGCTGAGCACAGATACGCAGTATTTT. This gives the protein CASSGSRIRYGLSTDTQYF.

The chain carries TRBV6-1 and TRBJ2-2; the D is unclear. CDR3 size: 14 residues. The germline V gene has CDR1 MNHNS and CDR2 SASEGT. The V and J ends lost 6 bases and 0 bases respectively, with 8 bases between them. The DNA of the CDR3 is TGTGCCAGCAGCCGAGACACGAACACCGGGGAGCTGTTTTTT. Protein: CASSRDTNTGELFF.

The CDR3 is CASSPFGRSLANRFF. Here the CDR3 DNA reads TGTGCCAGCAGCCCCTTCGGACGCAGTCTCGCGAATCGGTTCTTC. The chain combines TRBV7-2 with TRBJ2-1, with D uncertain. The germline V and J ends were trimmed by 5 bases and 15 bases, with 26 bases remaining between them. This CDR3 contains 15 residues. Germline V gene lookup returns CDR1 SGHTA and CDR2 FQGNSA.

This clone was picked up one time. The rearrangement links TRBV18 to TRBJ1-3; 7 bases align to TRBD1. The ends lost 3 bases at V and 0 bases at J; junction bases unmatched: 8. CDR3 length equals 17 residues. Germline V gene lookup returns CDR1 KGHSH and CDR2 LQKENI. The CDR3 nucleotides read TGTGCCAGCTCACCCCGACAGGGTGGGGACTCTGGAAACACCATATATTTT. Amino acids: CASSPRQGGDSGNTIYF. The whole variable domain, remainder taken from reference TRBV18 and TRBJ1-3, is NAGVMQNPRHLVRRRGQEARLRCSPMKGHSHVYWYRQLPEEGLKFMVYLQKENIIDESGMPKERFSAEFPKEGPSILRIQQVVRGDSAAYFCASSPRQGGDSGNTIYFGEGSWLTVV.

The chain couples TRBV28 to TRBJ1-2; 9 bases map to TRBD1. The V and J ends lost 5 bases and 4 bases, in that order; junction bases with no gene match: 5. Germline lookup yields CDR1 MDHEN and CDR2 SYDVKM. This CDR3 is 14 amino acids long. The DNA for the CDR3 is TGTGCCAGCAGTCAGACAGGGGGGAGCTATGGCTACACCTTC. This sequence encodes CASSQTGGSYGYTF.

The V gene is TRBV15, the J gene TRBJ2-2, with 10 bases that match TRBD1. Germline trimming cut 2 bases from V and 13 bases from J; bases unmatched to any gene: 10. Germline loops: CDR1 LNHNV, CDR2 YYDKDF (reference sequence). CDR3 length: 15 residues. The CDR3 sequence is CATSRSTGGQGLLFF. The CDR3 region has the DNA TGTGCCACCAGCAGATCCACGGGGGGACAGGGGTTGCTGTTTTTT.

This clone showed up just a few times. This same CDR3 is encoded by further DNA sequences in the sample. The chain is built from TRBV18 and TRBJ2-7, with D perhaps TRBD1 (5 bases). Germline V gives CDR1 KGHSH, CDR2 LQKENI. V was cut by 2 bases and J by 4 bases, with 9 bases left in between. This CDR3 contains 13 residues. CDR3 sequence reads: CASSPLGPYEQYF. The CDR3 DNA follows: TGTGCCAGCTCACCATTGGGGCCTTACGAGCAGTACTTC.

This clone was recorded at least ten times. CDR3 in DNA: TGTGCCAGCAGCTTACAGTATAGCAATCAGCCCCAGCATTTT. This encodes CASSLQYSNQPQHF. This sequence joins TRBV5-6 and TRBJ1-5; no reliable D call. From germline, CDR1 is SGHDT and CDR2 YYEEEE. The CDR3 runs 14 residues. Trimming took off 2 bases at V and 0 bases at J, with 6 bases between the two ends.

The CDR3 here is CASSESGTSGSYNEQFF. The CDR3 DNA sequence: TGCGCCAGCAGTGAGTCGGGGACTAGCGGATCCTACAATGAGCAGTTCTTC. The V gene is TRBV10-1, the J gene TRBJ2-1, with 11 bases aligning to TRBD2. V shed 0 bases, J shed 1 base, and the junction held 2 bases outside the gene matches. Looked up from germline, CDR1 is WNHNN and CDR2 is SYGVQD (reference sequence). There are 17 residues in the CDR3.

The V and J genes are TRBV6-1 and TRBJ2-2, with unresolved D. The CDR3 runs 17 residues. With 4 bases removed from V and 2 bases from J, the gap between germline ends came to 17 bases. Germline values: CDR1 MNHNS, CDR2 SASEGT. The chain's CDR3 is CASSAFPGQANTGELFF. CDR3 sequence (DNA): TGTGCCAGCAGTGCCTTTCCCGGGCAGGCTAACACCGGGGAGCTGTTTTTT.